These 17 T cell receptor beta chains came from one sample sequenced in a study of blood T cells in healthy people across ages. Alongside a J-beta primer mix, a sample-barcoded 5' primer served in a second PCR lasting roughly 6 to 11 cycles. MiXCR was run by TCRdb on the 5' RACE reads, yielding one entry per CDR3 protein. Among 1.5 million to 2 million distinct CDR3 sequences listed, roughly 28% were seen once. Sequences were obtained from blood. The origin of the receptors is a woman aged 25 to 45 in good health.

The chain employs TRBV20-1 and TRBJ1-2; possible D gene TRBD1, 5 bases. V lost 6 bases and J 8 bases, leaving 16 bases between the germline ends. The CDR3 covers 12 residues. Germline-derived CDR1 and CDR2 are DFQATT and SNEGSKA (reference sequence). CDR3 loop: CSAEARRDGYTF. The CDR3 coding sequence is TGCAGTGCGGAGGCCCGTCGGGACGGCTACACCTTC.

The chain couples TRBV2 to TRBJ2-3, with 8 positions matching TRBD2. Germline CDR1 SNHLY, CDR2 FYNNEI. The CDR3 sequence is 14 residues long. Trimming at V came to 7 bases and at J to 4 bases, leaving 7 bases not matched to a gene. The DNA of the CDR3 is TGTGCCAGCAAGGAGCGGGAGTTAGCAGATACGCAGTATTTT. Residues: CASKERELADTQYF.

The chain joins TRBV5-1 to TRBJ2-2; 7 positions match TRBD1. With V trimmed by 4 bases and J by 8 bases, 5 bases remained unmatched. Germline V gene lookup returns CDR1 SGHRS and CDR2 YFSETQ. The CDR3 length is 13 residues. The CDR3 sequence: CASSRTGLGELFF. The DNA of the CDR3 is TGCGCCAGCAGCCGGACAGGTCTAGGGGAGCTGTTTTTT.

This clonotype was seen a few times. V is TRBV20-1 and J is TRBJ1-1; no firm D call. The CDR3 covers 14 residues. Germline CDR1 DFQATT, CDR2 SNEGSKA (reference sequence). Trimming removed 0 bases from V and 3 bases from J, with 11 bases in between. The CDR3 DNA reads TGCAGTGCTAGAGAGGGTGGTAGGGACACTGAAGCTTTCTTT. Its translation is CSAREGGRDTEAFF.

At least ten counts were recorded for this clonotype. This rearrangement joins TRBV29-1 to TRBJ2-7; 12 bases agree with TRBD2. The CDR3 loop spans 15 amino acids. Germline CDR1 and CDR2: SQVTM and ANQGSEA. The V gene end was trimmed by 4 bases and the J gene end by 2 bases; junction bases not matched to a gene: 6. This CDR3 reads CSVAGTSGPTYEQYF. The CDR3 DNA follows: TGCAGCGTTGCGGGGACTAGCGGGCCAACCTACGAGCAGTACTTC.

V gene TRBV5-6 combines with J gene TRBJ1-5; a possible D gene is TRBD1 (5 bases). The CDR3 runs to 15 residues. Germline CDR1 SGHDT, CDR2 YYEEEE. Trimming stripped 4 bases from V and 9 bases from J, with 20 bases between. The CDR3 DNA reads TGTGCCAGCAGCCGGGGAATCCGGGGGAACCGGCCCCAGCATTTT. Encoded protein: CASSRGIRGNRPQHF.

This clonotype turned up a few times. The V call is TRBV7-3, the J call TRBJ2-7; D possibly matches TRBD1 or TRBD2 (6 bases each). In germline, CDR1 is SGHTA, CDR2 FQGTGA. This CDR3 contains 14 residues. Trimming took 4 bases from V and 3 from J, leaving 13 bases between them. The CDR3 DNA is TGTGCCAGCAGCTCTCAGGCGGGACACTACGAGCAGTACTTC. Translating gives CASSSQAGHYEQYF.

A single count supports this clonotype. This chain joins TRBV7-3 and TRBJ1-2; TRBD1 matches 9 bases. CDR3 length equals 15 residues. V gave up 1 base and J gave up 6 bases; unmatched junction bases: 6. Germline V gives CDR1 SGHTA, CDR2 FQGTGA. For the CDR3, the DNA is TGTGCCAGCAGCTTAAACTCTGGACAGGGGAATGGCTACACCTTC. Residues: CASSLNSGQGNGYTF.

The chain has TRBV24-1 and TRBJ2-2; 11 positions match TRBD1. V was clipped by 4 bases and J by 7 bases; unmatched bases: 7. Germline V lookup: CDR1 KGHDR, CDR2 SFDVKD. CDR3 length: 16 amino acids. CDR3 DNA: TGTGCCACCAGTGACGCTGGACAGGGGGCGAGCGGGGAGCTGTTTTTT. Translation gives CATSDAGQGASGELFF.

The CDR3 coding sequence is TGTGCCAGCAGTTTCCAGTTGATAATGAACACTGAAGCTTTCTTT. This codes for CASSFQLIMNTEAFF. The chain carries TRBV12-3 or TRBV12-4 and TRBJ1-1, with unresolved D. With 3 bases removed from V and 0 bases from J, the gap between germline ends came to 11 bases. The CDR3 has 15 amino acids.

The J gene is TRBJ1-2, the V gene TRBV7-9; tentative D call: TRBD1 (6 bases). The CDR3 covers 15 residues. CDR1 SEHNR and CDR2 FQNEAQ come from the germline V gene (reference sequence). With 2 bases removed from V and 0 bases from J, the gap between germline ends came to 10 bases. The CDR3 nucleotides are TGTGCCAGCAGCTTACCTCAGGGGACTAACTATGGCTACACCTTC. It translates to CASSLPQGTNYGYTF.

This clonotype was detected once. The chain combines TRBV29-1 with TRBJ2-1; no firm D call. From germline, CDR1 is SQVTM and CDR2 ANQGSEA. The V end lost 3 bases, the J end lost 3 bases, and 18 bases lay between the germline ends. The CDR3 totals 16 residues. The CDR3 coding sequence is TGCAGCGTTGACCTTTCGACTGGTCCGGTCTACAATGAGCAGTTCTTC. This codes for CSVDLSTGPVYNEQFF.

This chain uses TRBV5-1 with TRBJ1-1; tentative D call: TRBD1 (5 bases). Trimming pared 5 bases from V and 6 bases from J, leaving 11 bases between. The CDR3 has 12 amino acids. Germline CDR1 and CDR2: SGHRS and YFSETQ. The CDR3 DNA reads TGCGCCAGCAGTCGCCCGGGGGCTGAAGCTTTCTTT. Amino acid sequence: CASSRPGAEAFF.

CDR3 nucleotide sequence: TGTGCCAGCAGCTCTCGATTCGTCCCCTGGGGCGGGTTCTACAATGAGCAGTTCTTC. As protein: CASSSRFVPWGGFYNEQFF. The chain employs TRBV21-1 and TRBJ2-1; TRBD1, the D gene given by the table, was not confirmed from the DNA. TRBV21-1 is classified as a pseudogene. This CDR3 is 19 amino acids long.

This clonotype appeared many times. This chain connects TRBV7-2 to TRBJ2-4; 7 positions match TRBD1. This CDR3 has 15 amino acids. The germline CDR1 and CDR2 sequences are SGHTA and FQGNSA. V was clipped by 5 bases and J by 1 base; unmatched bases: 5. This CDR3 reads CASSRDRAAKNIQYF. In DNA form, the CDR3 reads TGTGCCAGCAGCAGAGACAGGGCGGCCAAAAACATTCAGTACTTC.

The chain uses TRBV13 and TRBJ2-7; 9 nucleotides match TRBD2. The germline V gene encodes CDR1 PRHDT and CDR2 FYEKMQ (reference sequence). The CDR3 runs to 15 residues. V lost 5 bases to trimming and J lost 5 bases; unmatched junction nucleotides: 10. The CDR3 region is CASSARTSARDEQYF. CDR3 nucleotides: TGTGCCAGCAGCGCCCGGACTAGCGCGCGGGACGAGCAGTACTTC.

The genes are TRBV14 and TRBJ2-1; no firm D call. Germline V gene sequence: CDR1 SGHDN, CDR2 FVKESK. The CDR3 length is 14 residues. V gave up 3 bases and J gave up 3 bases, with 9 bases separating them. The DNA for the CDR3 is TGTGCCAGCAGCCACTGGGGTTACTACAATGAGCAGTTCTTC. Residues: CASSHWGYYNEQFF. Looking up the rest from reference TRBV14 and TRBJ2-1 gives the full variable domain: EAGVTQFPSHSVIEKGQTVTLRCDPISGHDNLYWYRRVMGKEIKFLLHFVKESKQDESGMPNNRFLAERTGGTYSTLKVQPAELEDSGVYFCASSHWGYYNEQFFGPGTRLTVL.